The rows below give T cell receptor beta chains drawn from one sample of a study of identical twins. TCRdb re-called the 5' RACE reads through MiXCR, storing one row per CDR3 protein. In the table there are roughly 700,000 distinct CDR3 sequences, roughly 8% of which are singletons. The data were also submitted as part of a second study, on yellow fever vaccine responses in identical twins.

The sequenced sample was PBMCs. Receptor source: a woman under 30 in good health. CDR3s include the opening cysteine and the closing phenylalanine or tryptophan. The D gene is left open where the match is weak. Size tells how often a clone was seen (once, few, many) or the class of an expanded clone, and some rows leave it out.

CDR3 DNA	CDR3 protein	J gene	CDR3 length	V gene	D gene	clone size
TGTGCCAGCAGTTTACCGAGTTGGGGTGTAGAAGATACGCAGTATTTT	CASSLPSWGVEDTQYF	TRBJ2-3	16	TRBV12-3/TRBV12-4	.	.
TGCAGTGCTAGGACGTCTAGCGGGAGCCCCAGCCGTTACAATGAGCAGTTCTTC	CSARTSSGSPSRYNEQFF	TRBJ2-1	18	TRBV20-1	TRBD2	.
TGCAGCGTTGAAGATATAGCGGGGGGTTTACGCGAGCAGTACTTC	CSVEDIAGGLREQYF	TRBJ2-7	15	TRBV29-1	TRBD2	many
TGTGCCAGCAGCCAATACGGCCTAGCGGGGGACAATGAGCAGTTCTTC	CASSQYGLAGDNEQFF	TRBJ2-1	16	TRBV7-3	TRBD2	.
TGTGCCATCAGTGGAGTTCGACAGGCGGAACTAACCGGGGAGCTGTTTTTT	CAISGVRQAELTGELFF	TRBJ2-2	17	TRBV10-3	.	many
TGTGCCAGCAGCTTAGAGACTAGCTATAGCAATGAGCAGTTCTTC	CASSLETSYSNEQFF	TRBJ2-1	15	TRBV7-9	TRBD2	many
TGCGCCAGCAGCTTGGACGGCAGAGTCACAGATACGCAGTATTTT	CASSLDGRVTDTQYF	TRBJ2-3	15	TRBV5-1	.	many
TGTGCCAGCAGTCTCACCGGGACAGGGGGGGGTCAGCCCCAGCATTTT	CASSLTGTGGGQPQHF	TRBJ1-5	16	TRBV12-3/TRBV12-4	TRBD1	.
TGTGCCAGCAGCAAACAGGGGGCAAGCAATCAGCCCCAGCATTTT	CASSKQGASNQPQHF	TRBJ1-5	15	TRBV6-1	TRBD1	many
TGTGCCGTACCGGACAGGACCTCCTACGAGCAGTACTTC	CAVPDRTSYEQYF	TRBJ2-7	13	TRBV2	TRBD1	.
TGTGCCAGCAGCCATTGGACTAGCGGGCAAAGAGATACGCAGTATTTT	CASSHWTSGQRDTQYF	TRBJ2-3	16	TRBV11-1	TRBD2	.
TGCAGCGTTGTCAGGGGGCGAACTAATGAAAAACTGTTTTTT	CSVVRGRTNEKLFF	TRBJ1-4	14	TRBV29-1	TRBD1	few
TGTGCCACAGCGACAGGCTACAATGAGCAGTTCTTC	CATATGYNEQFF	TRBJ2-1	12	TRBV6-4	.	.
TGTGCCATTGGAGGGGCGGATGAAAAACTGTTTTTT	CAIGGADEKLFF	TRBJ1-4	12	TRBV10-3	.	many
TGTGCCAGCAGTACGGACAGAGCCCCAGATACGCAGTATTTT	CASSTDRAPDTQYF	TRBJ2-3	14	TRBV2	.	few
TGCAGTGCCTCGGGAGACACTCAACAAGAGACCCAGTACTTC	CSASGDTQQETQYF	TRBJ2-5	14	TRBV20-1	.	few
TGTGCCAGCAGCTCCCCAGGGGCGGGAGGGCCGCGGTACGAGCAGTACTTC	CASSSPGAGGPRYEQYF	TRBJ2-7	17	TRBV7-2	TRBD2	.
TGCAGTGCCTTCGGGCTAGCGGGATTCCAAGAGACCCAGTACTTC	CSAFGLAGFQETQYF	TRBJ2-5	15	TRBV20-1	TRBD2	.
TGTGCCAGCAGTAGGGGCGTACGCGGGAGGGGGTACGAGCAGTACTTC	CASSRGVRGRGYEQYF	TRBJ2-7	16	TRBV12-3/TRBV12-4	TRBD2	many
TGTGCCAGCAGCCCGGCAGGGCCAGATACGCAGTATTTT	CASSPAGPDTQYF	TRBJ2-3	13	TRBV12-3/TRBV12-4	.	.
TGTGCCAGCAGTGCTCAGCGGGGGGGTGCAGATACGCAGTATTTT	CASSAQRGGADTQYF	TRBJ2-3	15	TRBV6-4	TRBD2	few
TGTGCCAGCAGTCCGGGACAGGGACGTGGCTACACCTTC	CASSPGQGRGYTF	TRBJ1-2	13	TRBV12-3/TRBV12-4	TRBD1	.
TGTGCCAGCAGCGCTGAACAGGGTACCTATGGCTACACCTTC	CASSAEQGTYGYTF	TRBJ1-2	14	TRBV5-5	.	.
TGCAGTGCCTTTAGTTGGGGGAGTGAAGAGACCCAGTACTTC	CSAFSWGSEETQYF	TRBJ2-5	14	TRBV20-1	.	.
TGTGCCAGCAGCCAACGAACTAATGAGCAGTACTTC	CASSQRTNEQYF	TRBJ2-7	12	TRBV3-1	.	.
TGTGCCAGTATTAGTGGGGGGGCTGCAGAGCAGTACTTC	CASISGGAAEQYF	TRBJ2-7	13	TRBV28	.	few
TGTGCCATCAGTGAGAGAACGGAGGGGCCGCAGTACTTC	CAISERTEGPQYF	TRBJ2-7	13	TRBV10-3	.	.
TGTGCCTGGAGTGTAATGGGTCGGACTGAAGCTTTCTTT	CAWSVMGRTEAFF	TRBJ1-1	13	TRBV30	.	few
TGTGCCTGGAGTGTGCGGTCCGGGGAGACCCAGTACTTC	CAWSVRSGETQYF	TRBJ2-5	13	TRBV30	.	few
TGTGCCAGCTCCTCTGGGGGGCAATATCAGCCCCAGCATTTT	CASSSGGQYQPQHF	TRBJ1-5	14	TRBV12-3/TRBV12-4	.	.
TGCGCCAGCAGCCAGACAGGGGATAACAATGAGCAGTTCTTC	CASSQTGDNNEQFF	TRBJ2-1	14	TRBV5-1	TRBD1	many
TGTGCCAGCATTGACGTAGGAGGATCCTACAATGAGCAGTTCTTC	CASIDVGGSYNEQFF	TRBJ2-1	15	TRBV6-1	.	many
TGTGCCAGCAGTGCAAGGGACAGGGGGCTTGGAGAGACCCAGTACTTC	CASSARDRGLGETQYF	TRBJ2-5	16	TRBV25-1	TRBD1	.
TGCAGCGTTCTACTGCGGGGCTCGGGCACAGATACGCAGTATTTT	CSVLLRGSGTDTQYF	TRBJ2-3	15	TRBV29-1	.	many
TGTGCCAGTAGTATGTACGGGAGGGGATACGTTGGGACCCAGTACTTC	CASSMYGRGYVGTQYF	TRBJ2-5	16	TRBV19	TRBD2	.
TGTGCCAGCAGTTTAAAGGTGAACACCGGGGAGCTGTTTTTT	CASSLKVNTGELFF	TRBJ2-2	14	TRBV5-6	.	many
TGTGCCACCAGTGATTTGGGTCCGGGGACCGGGGAGCTGTTTTTT	CATSDLGPGTGELFF	TRBJ2-2	15	TRBV24-1	.	few
TGTGCCAGCAGCTCCTTCCTCGGGACTAGCGGGAGGGGGGGCTCCTACAATGAGCAGTTCTTC	CASSSFLGTSGRGGSYNEQFF	TRBJ2-1	21	TRBV11-2	TRBD2	.
TGTGCCAGCAGTTTACCCCCCAGGACTAGCGGGACAGTAAAGTTCTTC	CASSLPPRTSGTVKFF	TRBJ2-1	16	TRBV12-3/TRBV12-4	TRBD2	many
TGTGCCAGCACGGGAAAGGCGGGAGGGCTAATGGATGAGCAGTTCTTC	CASTGKAGGLMDEQFF	TRBJ2-1	16	TRBV4-2	TRBD2	few
TGTGCCAGCAGTTCTCACGAAATTCTAGCCAAAAACATTCAGTACTTC	CASSSHEILAKNIQYF	TRBJ2-4	16	TRBV27	.	many
TGTGCCAGCTCACGTGGACTGGAGGGGGAGCAGTACTTC	CASSRGLEGEQYF	TRBJ2-7	13	TRBV18	.	.
TGCGCCAGCAGCTTGTGGGGGACTTCCATTATAGCCAAAAACATTCAGTACTTC	CASSLWGTSIIAKNIQYF	TRBJ2-4	18	TRBV5-1	.	.
TGTGCCAGCTCCACCCTGGGGGGATACTACGAGCAGTACTTC	CASSTLGGYYEQYF	TRBJ2-7	14	TRBV18	.	few